One T cell receptor beta chain is described in this entry. The target antigen is unknown. This entry is derived from a study of cytomegalovirus exposure and HLA in healthy donors. Study observations and caveats: A few chains tied to CMV proved CMV antigen-specific in vitro. Sequencing probably produced one cluster of sequence variants that were highly shared. Most TCR beta V segments were productive about 87% or about 30% of the time in an earlier analysis. The authors assumed roughly uniform sequencing depth across donors for presence/absence analyses.

This CDR3 is 14 amino acids long. Between the trimmed V and J ends, which lost 0 bases and 6 bases, there was a span of 10 bases. Germline V CDR1 and CDR2: MNHNS, SASEGT. The PCR ran on 60 Vbeta and 13 Jbeta primers. Profiled with immunoSEQ multiplex PCR; TCRdb holds only in-frame clones, not every one. The table shows tens of thousands of clones, with roughly 73% occurring only once. The chain recombines TRBV6-1 with TRBJ2-3, with unresolved D. Sequencing was performed on PBMCs. The receptor was isolated from a man in his forties or fifties in good health and CMV-seronegative. DNA of the CDR3: TGTGCCAGCAGTGAAGCCGCTAGGTGGGATACGCAGTATTTT. Protein product: CASSEAARWDTQYF.